This record covers a single TCR beta chain. The antigen is not known. TCRdb reanalysed the RACE reads using MiXCR and keeps one entry per CDR3 protein. The table lists a few hundred thousand distinct CDR3 sequences, around 7.7% of them singletons. This entry is derived from a study of human T cells and chemical hapten exposure. Study background: Mostly female patients had alopecia areata, totalis or universalis.

CDR3 length: 13 residues. Deletions cut 5 bases from V and 3 bases from J, with 10 bases between. CDR1 is SGHRS, CDR2 YFSETQ, per germline. General study results and limits: Expanded TCRs produced significantly more large CDR3 similarity clusters than controls did. DPC sensitization produced no change in TCRs with frequency above 1 in 1000.

The time point: pre-sensitization, week 0. Treatment described: therapeutic diphenylcyclopropenone sensitization with weekly scalp DPC. The sample was whole blood, taken in connection with sensitization to the hapten diphenylcyclopropenone (DPC). This chain links TRBV5-1 with TRBJ2-3, with unresolved D. The TCR originated in a man in his late teens or twenties with alopecia areata. Some clones in this sample may be carry-over from other donors' samples. Here the CDR3 reads CASRTVGTDTQYF. For the CDR3, the DNA is TGCGCCAGCAGAACAGTGGGTACAGATACGCAGTATTTT.